The rows below give T cell receptor beta chains drawn from one sample of a study of blood T cell repertoires in COVID-19. Profiling relied on immunoSEQ multiplex PCR, and the TCRdb table lists in-frame clones only, not all of them. The sample yields some 240,000 clones, approximately 78% seen once. The sequenced sample was peripheral blood. Receptor source: an older woman with active or convalescent COVID-19. CDR3s include the opening cysteine and the closing phenylalanine or tryptophan. D genes are given only for firm matches. Not all rows give a size; the values are once, few, many and, for expanded clones, a class.

v_call	d_call	j_call	clone_size	cdr3_nt	cdr3_aa
TRBV18	.	TRBJ1-5	.	TGTGCCAGCTCACGGGACTCGCTGGGGAATCAGCCCCAGCATTTT	CASSRDSLGNQPQHF
TRBV10-2	TRBD1	TRBJ1-5	.	TGCGCCACCTCGCTGGGAGGGACAGGGTTCGGCCAGCCCCAGCATTTT	CATSLGGTGFGQPQHF
TRBV15	TRBD1	TRBJ1-5	.	TGTGCCACCAGCAGTAGAACAGGGGGGATTCAGCCCCAGCATTTT	CATSSRTGGIQPQHF
TRBV6-1	.	TRBJ2-7	.	TGTGCCAGCAGTGACAGTTTGGCGGTCGAGCAGTACTTC	CASSDSLAVEQYF
TRBV5-1	TRBD1	TRBJ2-7	.	TGCGCCAGCAGCTTGGGCGGGACAGGGGCGGCCTACGAGCAGTACTTC	CASSLGGTGAAYEQYF
TRBV19	.	TRBJ2-3	.	TGTGCCAGTAGTATAGGGAGGGGCCACATCACAGATACGCAGTATTTT	CASSIGRGHITDTQYF
TRBV6-6	.	TRBJ1-1	.	TGTGCCAGCAGGGACTCAACCGGGACTGCTTTCTTT	CASRDSTGTAFF
TRBV4-2	.	TRBJ1-1	.	TGTGCCAGCAGCCAAGAGGAGGGGAACACTGAAGCTTTCTTT	CASSQEEGNTEAFF
TRBV5-1	.	TRBJ1-1	.	TGCGCCAGCAGCTTTTATATCTTGGCTGGCGGTCTGAGGGACACTGAAGCTTTCTTT	CASSFYILAGGLRDTEAFF
TRBV9	.	TRBJ2-5	.	TGTGCCAGCAGCCCCCCGTTGGGTAGCGTGGAGACCCAGTACTTC	CASSPPLGSVETQYF
TRBV7-6	.	TRBJ1-5	.	TGTGCCAGCAGCTTAGCAGGGGGAGGGGGTCAGCCCCAGCATTTT	CASSLAGGGGQPQHF
TRBV12-3/TRBV12-4	.	TRBJ2-5	.	TGTGCCAGCAGTTTAGGGGCGACCCAGTACTTC	CASSLGATQYF
TRBV6-6	.	TRBJ1-1	.	TGTGCCAGCAGCCATAGTCCGGGAACGGGGACTGAAGCTTTCTTT	CASSHSPGTGTEAFF
TRBV27	TRBD2	TRBJ2-5	.	TGTGCCAGCAGTTTACGAAGCCCGGGACTAGTATTCCGAGAGACCCAGTACTTC	CASSLRSPGLVFRETQYF
TRBV5-1	TRBD2	TRBJ2-3	.	TGCGCCAGCAGCCTGGTACTAGCGGGGGGACGGAGCACAGATACGCAGTATTTT	CASSLVLAGGRSTDTQYF
TRBV19	TRBD1	TRBJ1-5	once	TGTGCCAGTGGGGACAGGACCTATAGCAATCAGCCCCAGCATTTT	CASGDRTYSNQPQHF
TRBV19	TRBD2	TRBJ2-7	.	TGTGCCAGTAGTGACCAAGCGGGGATTTACGAGCAGTACTTC	CASSDQAGIYEQYF
TRBV6-5	TRBD1	TRBJ1-2	.	TGTGCCAGCAGGGCGACAGGGAGGCGCTATGGCTACACCTTC	CASRATGRRYGYTF
TRBV30	TRBD1	TRBJ2-5	.	TGTGCCTGGAGTCCAGGGGGCGCCCAAGAGACCCAGTACTTC	CAWSPGGAQETQYF
TRBV6-6	.	TRBJ2-1	.	TGTGCCAGCAGTTACTATGGGGGGGGGCGTCACAATGAGCAGTTCTTC	CASSYYGGGRHNEQFF
TRBV7-9	.	TRBJ2-2	.	TGTGGGGGCAGGCCGAACACCGGGGAGCTGTTTTTT	CGGRPNTGELFF
TRBV13	.	TRBJ1-1	few	TGTGCCAGCAGCTTAGTTCCAGTGAACACTGAAGCTTTCTTT	CASSLVPVNTEAFF
TRBV13	.	TRBJ1-2	.	TGTGCCAGCAGCTTAGAGGAGAGTAACTATGGCTACACCTTC	CASSLEESNYGYTF